The clone carrying this T cell receptor beta chain has a count of ten or more. The library was designed around alpha chains, so this beta chain is a stray read whose abundance carries little weight. The data belong to a study of spatial heterogeneity in lung cancer. Study information: Raw reads showed each unique TCR and UMI combination turning up more than ten times on average.

MiXCR, run by TCRdb on the 5' RACE reads, gives a single entry per CDR3 protein. The profile shows 10,000 to 15,000 distinct CDR3 sequences, about 3.8% of them singletons. Documented time point: sample taken at primary tumor resection. The sequenced material consisted of unsorted whole RNA from tumor, nontumor lung or frozen PBMC. The receptor was derived from a male donor with early-stage non-small cell lung cancer. The sample was PBMCs, taken at surgery.

DNA for the CDR3: TGTGCCAGCAGCTTAGCGAGCGGGAGTTTCTACAATGAGCAGTTCTTC. This translates into CASSLASGSFYNEQFF. The rearrangement links TRBV7-6 to TRBJ2-1; 8 bases line up with TRBD2. Germline V CDR1 and CDR2: SGHVS, FNYEAQ. After removal of 0 bases from V and 3 bases from J, the junction contained 4 bases not matched to a gene. The CDR3 totals 16 residues. Together with reference TRBV7-6 and TRBJ2-1, the CDR3 gives the full variable domain: GAGVSQSPRYKVTKRGQDVALRCDPISGHVSLYWYRQALGQGPEFLTYFNYEAQQDKSGLPNDRFSAERPEGSISTLTIQRTEQRDSAMYRCASSLASGSFYNEQFFGPGTRLTVL.